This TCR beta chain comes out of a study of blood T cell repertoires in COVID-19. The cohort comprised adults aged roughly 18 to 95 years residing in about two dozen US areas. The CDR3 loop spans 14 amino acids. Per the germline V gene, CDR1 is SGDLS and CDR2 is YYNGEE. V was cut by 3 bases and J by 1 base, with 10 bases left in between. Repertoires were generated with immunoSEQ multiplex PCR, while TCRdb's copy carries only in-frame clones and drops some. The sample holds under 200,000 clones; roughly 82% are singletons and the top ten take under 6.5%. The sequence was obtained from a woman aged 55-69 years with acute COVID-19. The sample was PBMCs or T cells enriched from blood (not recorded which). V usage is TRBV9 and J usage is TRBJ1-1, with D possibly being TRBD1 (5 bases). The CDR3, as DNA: TGTGCCAGCAGCGCGGGGGGGACGAACACTGAAGCTTTCTTT. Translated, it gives CASSAGGTNTEAFF.